The clone carrying this T cell receptor beta chain was seen only once. These data come from a study of blood T cell repertoires in COVID-19. As originally analysed: Reference gene primers were amplified, and this amplification served to estimate nucleated cell counts. The repertoire was sequenced with immunoSEQ multiplex PCR; TCRdb's copy has only in-frame clones and lacks some. From that table come the V and J calls and clone size; the DNA was used to work out D and trimming. The sample shows about 150,000 clones, roughly 80% of them seen only once. The CDR3 sequence is 15 residues long. Unmatched junction bases numbered 7, after V lost 6 bases and J lost 4 bases. CDR1 SNHLY and CDR2 FYNNEI come from the germline V gene.

The sequencing sample was made of peripheral blood. The rearrangement joins TRBV2 to TRBJ2-1, with 9 bases matching TRBD1. The TCR originated in a woman aged 60 to 75 with COVID-19, enrolled during active disease. CDR3 sequence reads: CASSMTGGTYNEQFF. CDR3 coding DNA: TGTGCCAGCAGCATGACAGGGGGTACGTACAATGAGCAGTTCTTC. Complete variable domain (other parts from reference TRBV2 and TRBJ2-1): EPEVTQTPSHQVTQMGQEVILRCVPISNHLYFYWYRQILGQKVEFLVSFYNNEISEKSEIFDDQFSVERPDGSNFTLKIRSTKLEDSAMYFCASSMTGGTYNEQFFGPGTRLTVL.